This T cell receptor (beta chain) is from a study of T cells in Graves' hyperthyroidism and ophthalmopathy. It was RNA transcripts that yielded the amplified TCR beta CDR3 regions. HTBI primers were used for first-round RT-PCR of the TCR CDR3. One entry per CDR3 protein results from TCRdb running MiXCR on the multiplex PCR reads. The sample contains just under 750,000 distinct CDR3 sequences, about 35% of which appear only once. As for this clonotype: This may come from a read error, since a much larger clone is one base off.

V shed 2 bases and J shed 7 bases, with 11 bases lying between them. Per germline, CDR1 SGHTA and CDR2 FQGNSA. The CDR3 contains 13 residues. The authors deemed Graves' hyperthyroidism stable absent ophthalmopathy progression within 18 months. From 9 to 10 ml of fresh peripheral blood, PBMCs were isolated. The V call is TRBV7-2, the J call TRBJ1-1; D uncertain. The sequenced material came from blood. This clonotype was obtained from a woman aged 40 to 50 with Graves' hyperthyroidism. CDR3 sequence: CASSLKRRGEAFF. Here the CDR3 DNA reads TGTGCCAGCAGCTTAAAGAGGCGAGGTGAAGCTTTCTTT.